This T cell receptor (beta chain) was captured by sequencing in a study of cytomegalovirus exposure and HLA in healthy donors. Study as a whole: In a previous analysis, some 120 million unique TCR beta sequences were found from 150 million to 200 million T cells.

PCR primers comprised 60 Vbeta and 13 Jbeta primers. Clones were read by immunoSEQ multiplex PCR, and TCRdb kept only the in-frame ones, dropping some. The sample has under 200,000 clones; over 75% are singletons. Sequenced sample: PBMCs. This clonotype was obtained from a man aged 50-60 years in good health and CMV-seropositive.

CDR3: CASSLYSGYEQFF. The DNA of the CDR3 is TGTGCCAGCAGCTTATACTCCGGGTATGAGCAGTTCTTC. This sequence joins TRBV11-3 and TRBJ2-1, with no clear D. V lost 2 bases and J 8 bases, leaving 10 bases between the germline ends. The CDR3 spans 13 residues. CDR1 SGHNT and CDR2 YENEEA come from the germline V gene.